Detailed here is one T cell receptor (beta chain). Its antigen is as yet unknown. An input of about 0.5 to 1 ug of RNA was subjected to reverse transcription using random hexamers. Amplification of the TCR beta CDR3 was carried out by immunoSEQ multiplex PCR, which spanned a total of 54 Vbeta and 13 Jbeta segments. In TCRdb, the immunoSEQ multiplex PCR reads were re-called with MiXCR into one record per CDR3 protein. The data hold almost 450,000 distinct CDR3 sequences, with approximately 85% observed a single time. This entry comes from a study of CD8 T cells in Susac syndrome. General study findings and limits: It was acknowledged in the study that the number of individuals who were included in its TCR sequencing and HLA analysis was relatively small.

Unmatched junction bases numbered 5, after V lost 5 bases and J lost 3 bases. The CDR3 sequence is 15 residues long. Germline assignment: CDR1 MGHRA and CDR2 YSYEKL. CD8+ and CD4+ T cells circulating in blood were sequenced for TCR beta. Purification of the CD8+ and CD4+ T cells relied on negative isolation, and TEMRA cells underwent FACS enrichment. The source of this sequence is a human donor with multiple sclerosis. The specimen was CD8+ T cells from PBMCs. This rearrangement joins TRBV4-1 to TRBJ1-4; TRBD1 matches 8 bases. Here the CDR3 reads CASSETGGPNEKLFF. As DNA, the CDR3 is TGCGCCAGCAGCGAAACAGGGGGTCCTAATGAAAAACTGTTTTTT.